This is a list of T cell receptor beta chains from one sample in a study of blood T cell repertoires in COVID-19. Profiled with immunoSEQ multiplex PCR; TCRdb holds only in-frame clones, not every one. The sample lists approximately 320,000 clones; about nine tenths were seen once. Sample: PBMCs or T cells enriched from blood (not recorded which). These receptors were taken from a woman under 30 who had recovered from COVID-19. Both conserved end residues are part of each CDR3. A D gene is named only where the DNA matches it firmly. Not all rows give a size; the values are once, few, many and, for expanded clones, a class.

CDR3aa	CDR3nt	v_gene	d_gene	j_gene	abundance
CASSLSTGFGKLFF	TGTGCCAGCAGTTTAAGTACAGGGTTTGGAAAACTGTTTTTT	TRBV28	NA	TRBJ1-4	NA
CASSLVVRANTEAFF	TGTGCCAGCAGCTTAGTGGTCAGGGCGAACACTGAAGCTTTCTTT	TRBV7-2	NA	TRBJ1-1	NA
CASSPRGRGSQYF	TGTGCCAGCAGCCCCCGGGGCAGGGGGTCGCAGTATTTT	TRBV7-3	TRBD1	TRBJ2-3	NA
CASSLLAGGENEQFF	TGTGCCAGCAGTTTATTGGCGGGAGGGGAGAATGAGCAGTTCTTC	TRBV28	TRBD2	TRBJ2-1	NA
CASSSAGGLTDTQYF	TGTGCCAGCAGTTCCGCGGGGGGGCTGACAGATACGCAGTATTTT	TRBV6-2/TRBV6-3	TRBD2	TRBJ2-3	NA
CASSPGTGITTGELFF	TGTGCCAGCAGCCCCGGGACAGGGATCACCACCGGGGAGCTGTTTTTT	TRBV11-3	TRBD1	TRBJ2-2	NA
CASSLARVIAGYNEQFF	TGTGCCAGCAGCTTAGCGCGGGTAATAGCGGGATACAATGAGCAGTTCTTC	TRBV7-9	TRBD2	TRBJ2-1	NA
CASSQNNRVGNYGYTF	TGTGCCAGCAGCCAAAATAACAGGGTCGGAAACTATGGCTACACCTTC	TRBV4-2	NA	TRBJ1-2	NA
CASSSPDRGSGPYGYTF	TGTGCCAGCAGCTCCCCAGACAGGGGTTCGGGCCCCTATGGCTACACCTTC	TRBV5-6	TRBD1	TRBJ1-2	NA
CAWSVRGGAFF	TGTGCCTGGAGTGTTAGGGGAGGAGCTTTCTTT	TRBV30	NA	TRBJ1-1	NA
CASSLVGGYTDTQYF	TGTGCCAGCAGCTTGGTGGGAGGGTACACAGATACGCAGTATTTT	TRBV11-2	TRBD2	TRBJ2-3	NA
CASSLSGSGSNQPQHF	TGTGCCAGCAGTTTATCAGGGTCGGGCAGCAATCAGCCCCAGCATTTT	TRBV28	NA	TRBJ1-5	NA
CASSLDRRVETQYF	TGTGCCAGCAGCTTAGATCGGAGGGTAGAGACCCAGTACTTC	TRBV11-2	NA	TRBJ2-5	NA
CAISEFVGQGGYGYTF	TGTGCCATCAGTGAGTTTGTAGGACAGGGAGGCTATGGCTACACCTTC	TRBV10-3	TRBD1	TRBJ1-2	NA
CASREENTEAFF	TGTGCCAGTCGGGAGGAGAACACTGAAGCTTTCTTT	TRBV19	NA	TRBJ1-1	NA
CASSLEHKSTDTQYF	TGTGCCAGCAGCCTGGAGCACAAAAGCACAGATACGCAGTATTTT	TRBV3-1/TRBV3-2	NA	TRBJ2-3	NA
CASSLRGSNYGYTF	TGTGCCAGCAGCTTAAGGGGCAGCAACTATGGCTACACCTTC	TRBV7-2	NA	TRBJ1-2	few
CASSLQIGGETQYF	TGTGCCAGCAGCCTACAAATCGGGGGGGAGACCCAGTACTTC	TRBV9	TRBD2	TRBJ2-5	NA
CASSWGQPSVPLHF	TGCGCCAGCAGCTGGGGACAGCCTTCCGTACCCCTCCACTTT	TRBV5-1	TRBD1	TRBJ1-6	NA
CASRDSLSYEQYF	TGTGCCAGCCGGGACAGCCTCTCCTACGAGCAGTACTTC	TRBV2	TRBD1	TRBJ2-7	NA
CASSETGDSGNTIYF	TGTGCCAGTAGTGAAACAGGTGACTCTGGAAACACCATATATTTT	TRBV19	NA	TRBJ1-3	NA
CASSSDRGPYNEQFF	TGTGCCAGCAGTTCGGACAGGGGGCCTTACAATGAGCAGTTCTTC	TRBV2	TRBD1	TRBJ2-1	NA
CASSNQAGLGGQPQHF	TGTGCCAGCAGTAACCAGGCGGGCCTCGGGGGTCAGCCCCAGCATTTT	TRBV27	NA	TRBJ1-5	NA
CASSRGGELSYEQYF	TGTGCCAGCAGCCGTGGAGGGGAACTATCCTACGAGCAGTACTTC	TRBV11-1	NA	TRBJ2-7	NA
CASRWVGWYGYTF	TGCGCCAGCAGGTGGGTCGGGTGGTATGGCTACACCTTC	TRBV5-1	NA	TRBJ1-2	NA
CASSLVRAQTEAFF	TGTGCCAGCAGCTTAGTGCGGGCGCAAACTGAAGCTTTCTTT	TRBV7-9	NA	TRBJ1-1	NA
CASSSPGLLSPEQYF	TGTGCCAGCAGCTCTCCGGGACTACTATCCCCCGAGCAGTACTTC	TRBV7-2	TRBD2	TRBJ2-7	NA
CASSQDRTVIYGYTF	TGTGCCAGCAGCCAAGATAGGACAGTCATCTATGGCTACACCTTC	TRBV4-2	NA	TRBJ1-2	NA
CASSQDSGSLYEQYF	TGTGCCAGCAGCCAAGACTCGGGGAGCCTGTACGAGCAGTACTTC	TRBV4-2	NA	TRBJ2-7	NA
CATSDHGQGWGYTF	TGTGCCACCAGTGATCACGGACAGGGCTGGGGCTACACCTTC	TRBV24-1	TRBD1	TRBJ1-2	NA
CASSEDRHKRGAFF	TGCGCCAGCAGCGAGGACAGGCATAAAAGGGGAGCTTTCTTT	TRBV5-1	TRBD1	TRBJ1-1	NA
CASSLGTGGSEKLFF	TGCGCCAGCAGCTTGGGGACAGGGGGAAGCGAAAAACTGTTTTTT	TRBV5-1	TRBD1	TRBJ1-4	NA
CASSGAREQYF	TGTGCCAGCAGCGGGGCTAGGGAGCAGTACTTC	TRBV7-8	NA	TRBJ2-7	NA
CASSFTGEAFF	TGTGCCAGCAGTTTCACAGGTGAAGCTTTCTTT	TRBV28	NA	TRBJ1-1	NA
CASSPSERGYYGYTF	TGTGCCAGCAGTCCCTCAGAACGAGGGTACTATGGCTACACCTTC	TRBV27	NA	TRBJ1-2	NA
CASSSVYTEAFF	TGTGCCAGCAGCTCTGTATACACTGAAGCTTTCTTT	TRBV12-3/TRBV12-4	NA	TRBJ1-1	NA
CASSLNHGGPPGTQYF	TGTGCCAGCAGCTTAAATCACGGGGGGCCTCCAGGTACGCAGTATTTT	TRBV7-3	NA	TRBJ2-3	NA
CASRLRQGLGYTF	TGTGCCAGTAGGCTTCGACAGGGCCTTGGCTACACCTTC	TRBV19	TRBD1	TRBJ1-2	NA
CATSDLGLAGKETQYF	TGTGCCACCAGTGATTTGGGGCTAGCGGGGAAAGAGACCCAGTACTTC	TRBV24-1	TRBD2	TRBJ2-5	NA
CASSLGRSGRTDTQYF	TGTGCCAGCAGCTTAGGACGGAGCGGGCGCACAGATACGCAGTATTTT	TRBV11-3	NA	TRBJ2-3	once
CASSLSGDTQYF	TGTGCCAGCAGCTTATCAGGAGATACGCAGTATTTT	TRBV7-2	NA	TRBJ2-3	NA
CASSLARSSYEQYF	TGTGCCAGCAGCTTGGCACGGAGCTCCTACGAGCAGTACTTC	TRBV5-4	NA	TRBJ2-7	NA
CASSSGLAGAPSSYNEQFF	TGTGCCAGCAGCTCGGGACTAGCGGGGGCCCCAAGCTCCTACAATGAGCAGTTCTTC	TRBV7-4	TRBD2	TRBJ2-1	NA
CASSLQYRDGYGYTF	TGTGCCAGCAGCTTACAATACAGGGATGGCTATGGCTACACCTTC	TRBV11-2	NA	TRBJ1-2	NA
CAWSVRYEQYF	TGTGCCTGGAGTGTTCGCTACGAGCAGTACTTC	TRBV30	NA	TRBJ2-7	NA
CASSPGQGMNTEAFF	TGTGCCAGCAGCCCCGGACAGGGGATGAACACTGAAGCTTTCTTT	TRBV9	TRBD1	TRBJ1-1	NA
CASSDASGPLGEQYF	TGTGCCAGCAGCGACGCTAGCGGGCCCCTGGGCGAGCAGTACTTC	TRBV5-4	TRBD2	TRBJ2-7	once
CASSRTGGTANTGELFF	TGTGCCAGTAGTAGAACCGGGGGGACCGCGAACACCGGGGAGCTGTTTTTT	TRBV19	TRBD2	TRBJ2-2	NA
CASSYGNEKLFF	TGTGCCAGCAGCTACGGGAATGAAAAACTGTTTTTT	TRBV5-8	NA	TRBJ1-4	NA
CAWSAGQWGYTF	TGTGCCTGGAGTGCGGGACAGTGGGGCTACACCTTC	TRBV30	TRBD1	TRBJ1-2	NA
CASSDEMGAYEQYF	TGTGCCAGCAGTGATGAGATGGGGGCGTACGAGCAGTACTTC	TRBV6-1	NA	TRBJ2-7	NA
CASSQRTGSNEQFF	TGTGCCAGCAGCCAGAGGACAGGGAGCAATGAGCAGTTCTTC	TRBV5-4	TRBD1	TRBJ2-1	NA
CASSVAGGPNQPQHF	TGTGCCAGCAGCGTAGCGGGGGGCCCCAATCAGCCCCAGCATTTT	TRBV9	NA	TRBJ1-5	NA
CASSLSGDYEQYF	TGTGCCAGCAGTTTATCGGGAGACTACGAGCAGTACTTC	TRBV27	NA	TRBJ2-7	NA
CASSQGQHSNQPQHF	TGTGCCAGTAGTCAGGGACAGCATAGCAATCAGCCCCAGCATTTT	TRBV19	TRBD1	TRBJ1-5	NA